This T cell receptor beta chain is drawn from a study of cytomegalovirus exposure and HLA in healthy donors. For this clone: Its specificity is not known.

Whole-study findings and limits: Trimming of TCR beta V- and J-genes showed a link, identified in a later analysis, to a missense DCLRE1C variant.

CDR3 length equals 15 residues. Germline-derived CDR1 and CDR2 are SGHVS and FNYEAQ. V lost 5 bases and J lost 4; bases outside the gene matches: 11. The PCR had 60 Vbeta and 13 Jbeta primers. Clones were read by immunoSEQ multiplex PCR, and TCRdb kept only the in-frame ones, dropping some. The data show roughly 100,000 clones, around three quarters seen once. This chain joins TRBV7-6 and TRBJ2-7; TRBD2 matches 7 bases. This clonotype originated in a male donor in good health and CMV-seropositive. The source material was PBMCs. CDR3: CASSHPLSGTYEQYF. In DNA form, the CDR3 reads TGTGCCAGCAGCCACCCCCTCAGCGGGACTTACGAGCAGTACTTC.